These T cell receptor beta chains were read from a single sample in a study of T cells in Graves' hyperthyroidism and ophthalmopathy. One entry per CDR3 protein, called by TCRdb with MiXCR from the multiplex PCR reads. The sample holds 500,000 to 600,000 distinct CDR3 sequences; 40% to 50% are singletons and the top ten take about 45%. The sample consisted of peripheral blood or thyroid tissue (not recorded which). These receptors were collected from an adult woman with Graves' disease, either hyperthyroidism or ophthalmopathy (not recorded which). The CDR3 runs from the conserved cysteine through the conserved F or W. The D gene is left open where the match is weak. Clone size is given for some rows only: seen once, a few or many times, or a class if the clone is expanded.

TGTGCCAGCAGCTCCCTTTGGACTAGCGGGAGGTTCTCCTACGAGCAGTACTTC	CASSSLWTSGRFSYEQYF	TRBJ2-7	TRBV28	NA	TRBD2
TGCAGTGCCTGGCACAGTTCTAACTATGGCTACACCTTC	CSAWHSSNYGYTF	TRBJ1-2	TRBV20-1	many	NA
TGCGCCAGCAGCCAAGTCGTTACCGGGACAGGACAAGAGACCCAGTACTTC	CASSQVVTGTGQETQYF	TRBJ2-5	TRBV4-1	many	TRBD1
TGCAGCGTTGCTGGGGGCTTGGGTGAAAAACTGTTTTTT	CSVAGGLGEKLFF	TRBJ1-4	TRBV29-1	NA	NA
TGTGCCAGCAGCACTGGACTAGCAGCTCAAGAGACCCAGTACTTC	CASSTGLAAQETQYF	TRBJ2-5	TRBV7-2	many	TRBD2
TGTGCCAGCAGCCCACAGGGGGACGATGGCTACACCTTC	CASSPQGDDGYTF	TRBJ1-2	TRBV7-9	NA	TRBD1
TGCAGAGGAGGAGCGGGAGACGAGCAGTACTTC	CRGGAGDEQYF	TRBJ2-7	TRBV20-1	once	TRBD2
TGTGCTAGAGCCCTCGGGACAGACTACGAGCAGTACTTC	CARALGTDYEQYF	TRBJ2-7	TRBV13	NA	TRBD1
TGCAGTGGCTTCGGGCGAGAGTCATACGAGCAGTACTTC	CSGFGRESYEQYF	TRBJ2-7	TRBV20-1	NA	NA
TGTGCCAGCAGTTACTCCGGAACGGGCAACTATGGCTACACCTTC	CASSYSGTGNYGYTF	TRBJ1-2	TRBV6-5	many	NA
TGTGCCAGCAGCTGGGGCCTCTCCTACGAGCAGTACTTC	CASSWGLSYEQYF	TRBJ2-7	TRBV5-4	NA	NA
TGTGCCAGCAGCCCCCCTTCGGGGAAGGGACTGTTTTTT	CASSPPSGKGLFF	TRBJ1-4	TRBV7-9	NA	NA
TGTGCCAGCAGCAAAGGGTTAGAGGGGAGCGAGCAGTACTTC	CASSKGLEGSEQYF	TRBJ2-7	TRBV11-1	many	NA
TGTGCCAGCAGCTTGGAACTAGCGGGAGTTCCAGATACGCAGTATTTT	CASSLELAGVPDTQYF	TRBJ2-3	TRBV7-8	NA	TRBD2
TGTGCCAGCAACGAAAGGGAACAGAGTTACACTGAAGCTTTCTTT	CASNEREQSYTEAFF	TRBJ1-1	TRBV2	many	NA
TGTGCCAGCAGCTATGTGGGGGGCGAGGTGAGCACTGAAGCTTTCTTT	CASSYVGGEVSTEAFF	TRBJ1-1	TRBV7-2	NA	NA
TGCAGTGCTAGAACTAACTATGGCTACACCTTC	CSARTNYGYTF	TRBJ1-2	TRBV20-1	many	NA
TGCAGTGCTAGAGCGCCGGACAGGGGCTATGGCTACACCTTC	CSARAPDRGYGYTF	TRBJ1-2	TRBV20-1	NA	TRBD1
TGTGCCAGCAGTTCCGGGGGCGCTTTCTTT	CASSSGGAFF	TRBJ1-1	TRBV6-5	NA	NA
TGCAGTGCTAGAGCAGAGAACACTGAAGCTTTCTTT	CSARAENTEAFF	TRBJ1-1	TRBV20-1	many	NA
TGCGCCAGCAGTGAGTTGTTAGCGGGATTGTACCAAGAGACCCAGTACTTC	CASSELLAGLYQETQYF	TRBJ2-5	TRBV10-2	many	TRBD2
TGTGCCAGCAGCTTCCGTGCAGGAGGAAACACCATATATTTT	CASSFRAGGNTIYF	TRBJ1-3	TRBV7-2	NA	NA
TGTGCCAGCAGTGGGACAGGGGTATTTGGAAACACCATATATTTT	CASSGTGVFGNTIYF	TRBJ1-3	TRBV6-1	few	TRBD1
TGTGCCAGCAGCTTCTTAAGGGGGAGGGACACCGTAACTGAAGCTTTCTTT	CASSFLRGRDTVTEAFF	TRBJ1-1	TRBV7-8	many	NA
TGTGCCAGTAGTATGGCCGGTAATCAGCCCCAGCATTTT	CASSMAGNQPQHF	TRBJ1-5	TRBV19	many	NA
TGCGCCAGCAGCCAAGTTGATTCACCCCTCCACTTT	CASSQVDSPLHF	TRBJ1-6	TRBV4-1	many	NA
TGTGCCAGCAGCTCGGGACTAGGTGGAGACGAGCAGTACTTC	CASSSGLGGDEQYF	TRBJ2-7	TRBV7-9	many	TRBD2
TGTGCCATCAGTCAGTACCAGGGGAACACTGAAGCTTTCTTT	CAISQYQGNTEAFF	TRBJ1-1	TRBV10-3	many	NA
TGCAGCGTCCCTAAATCCATAGGGAACACTGAAGCTTTCTTT	CSVPKSIGNTEAFF	TRBJ1-1	TRBV29-1	many	NA
TGCAGCGCTATCCGGGACAGCCACTACGAGCAGTACTTC	CSAIRDSHYEQYF	TRBJ2-7	TRBV29-1	NA	TRBD1
TGTGCCAGCGGTCCGGACAGGGGAGGTCAGCCCCAGCATTTT	CASGPDRGGQPQHF	TRBJ1-5	TRBV7-8	NA	TRBD1
TGTGCCAGCAAAAGGCAGACCCAGTACTTC	CASKRQTQYF	TRBJ2-5	TRBV7-2	NA	NA
TGTGCCAGCAGCTTGGGCCCTTTGAACACTGGAGCTTTCTTT	CASSLGPLNTGAFF	TRBJ1-1	TRBV11-2	NA	NA
TGCAGCGCCGGGCTCCAGGCCTACGAGCAGTACTTC	CSAGLQAYEQYF	TRBJ2-7	TRBV29-1	many	NA
TGCAGCGTGGGGACAGGGTATGGCTACACCTTC	CSVGTGYGYTF	TRBJ1-2	TRBV29-1	NA	TRBD1
TGTGCCAGCAGCACGGGACTAGCGGGCTCCTACAATGAGCAGCTCTTC	CASSTGLAGSYNEQLF	TRBJ2-1	TRBV7-3	NA	TRBD2
TGTGCCAGCAGCCAAGCTAGCGGGAGGGCGTACGAGCAGTACTTC	CASSQASGRAYEQYF	TRBJ2-7	TRBV3-1	few	TRBD2
TGTGCCAGCAGTAAGACAGGGCTGATCGGGTATGGCTACACCTTC	CASSKTGLIGYGYTF	TRBJ1-2	TRBV27	many	TRBD1
TGTGCCAGCAGCCCCCCCTTGGGCAGGGGGCAAGAGACCCAGTACTTC	CASSPPLGRGQETQYF	TRBJ2-5	TRBV7-9	NA	TRBD1
TGCAGCGCTGGGGGGAAGGTGGTGCTTGGCTACACCTTC	CSAGGKVVLGYTF	TRBJ1-2	TRBV20-1	NA	NA
TGTGCCAGTAGTATTGATGGCGGACAAGAGACCCAGTACTTC	CASSIDGGQETQYF	TRBJ2-5	TRBV19	many	NA
TGTGCCATCAAGGACAGGGCCACGGGGGAGAACACTGAAGCTTTCTTT	CAIKDRATGENTEAFF	TRBJ1-1	TRBV10-3	NA	TRBD1
TGCGCCAGCACGCCCCGGGGGCGCGGAGGGTCCTACGAGCAGTACTTC	CASTPRGRGGSYEQYF	TRBJ2-7	TRBV5-1	NA	NA
TGTGCCAGTAAACCGGGCAGGGGGACAAGAGCGACTGAAGCTTTCTTT	CASKPGRGTRATEAFF	TRBJ1-1	TRBV19	few	TRBD1
TGTGCCAGCTCACAGAATTCACAGGGGGTGAACACTGAAGCTTTCTTT	CASSQNSQGVNTEAFF	TRBJ1-1	TRBV10-3	NA	TRBD1
TGTGCCAGCAGTGAAGAACAGGGCGGATTTGAGCCCCAGCATTTT	CASSEEQGGFEPQHF	TRBJ1-5	TRBV2	NA	NA
TGTGCCATCAGGCCCGGGGAAAGGGGGAACCTCCACTTT	CAIRPGERGNLHF	TRBJ1-6	TRBV10-3	many	NA
TGCAGTGCTAAGGCTAGCGTGGCGGACGATGGCTACACCTTC	CSAKASVADDGYTF	TRBJ1-2	TRBV20-1	few	NA
TGTGCCAGCAGCTTCCTCAATATGAACACTGAAGCTTTCTTT	CASSFLNMNTEAFF	TRBJ1-1	TRBV7-2	NA	NA
TGTGCCAGCGTTGGGAGTAACTATGGCTACACCTTC	CASVGSNYGYTF	TRBJ1-2	TRBV7-9	NA	NA
TGTGCCAGCAGCTTAGAGTTGGGACTAGCGGGGGGCCACGAATACGAGCAGTACTTC	CASSLELGLAGGHEYEQYF	TRBJ2-7	TRBV7-2	NA	TRBD2
TGTGCCAGCAGCCTACGAAGTGGCGAGCAGTACTTC	CASSLRSGEQYF	TRBJ2-7	TRBV6-6	many	NA
TGCGCCAGCAGCCTCAGGGGAAGGGACCACACTGAAGCTTTCTTT	CASSLRGRDHTEAFF	TRBJ1-1	TRBV5-1	many	NA
TGTGCCATCAGGAGGGGGGTTATCGCAAACATCGGGGAGCTGTTTTTT	CAIRRGVIANIGELFF	TRBJ2-2	TRBV10-3	NA	NA
TGCGCCAGCAGCCAAGCCCCAAAGGCTATACCGCCCTACGAGCAGTACTTC	CASSQAPKAIPPYEQYF	TRBJ2-7	TRBV4-1	once	NA